The following is a T cell receptor beta chain sequence with its context. The antigen is not known. These data originate in a study of CD8+ T cells in alopecia areata. Study at large: At a dose of 5 to 10 mg twice daily, oral tofacitinib was given to treated patients. Once tofacitinib had been taken for 6 to 18 months, 6 months off drug followed.

Study-level findings and limits: Many expanded lesional clones stayed in scalp and blood while on tofacitinib.

Stated treatment: oral pan-JAK inhibitor, 5-10 mg twice daily. Cell sorting was applied to PBMCs, and CD4+ and CD8+ T cells were collected. CDR3 size: 15 residues. With 4 bases removed from V and 4 bases from J, the gap between germline ends came to 14 bases. Germline V gene sequence: CDR1 MNHEY, CDR2 SMNVEV (reference sequence). Reverse transcribed after extraction, RNA yielded cDNA as the sequencing template. Sequencing used immunoSEQ multiplex PCR; TCRdb keeps in-frame clones, though not all of them. Of 150,000 to 200,000 clones listed, around three fifths are singletons. Sequenced here: CD4+ T cells sorted from blood, sampled around week 50, from a patient treated with tofacitinib. The rearrangement links TRBV27 to TRBJ1-5, with a tentative D call TRBD1 (5 bases). The clonotype originates from a human donor with alopecia areata. The CDR3 loop is CASSSGRKFNQPQHF. CDR3 nucleotides: TGTGCCAGCAGTTCGGGACGGAAATTTAATCAGCCCCAGCATTTT.